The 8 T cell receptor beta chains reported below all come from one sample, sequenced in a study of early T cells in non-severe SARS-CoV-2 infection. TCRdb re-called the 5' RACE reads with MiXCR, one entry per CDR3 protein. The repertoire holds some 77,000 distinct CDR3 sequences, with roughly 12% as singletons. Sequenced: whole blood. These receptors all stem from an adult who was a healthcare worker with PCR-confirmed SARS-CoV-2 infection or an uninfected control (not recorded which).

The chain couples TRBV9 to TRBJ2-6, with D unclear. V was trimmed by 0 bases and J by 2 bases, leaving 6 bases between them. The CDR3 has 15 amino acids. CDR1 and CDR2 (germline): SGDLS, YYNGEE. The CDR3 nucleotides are TGTGCCAGCAGCGTAGACAGTGCTGGGGCCAACGTCCTGACTTTC. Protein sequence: CASSVDSAGANVLTF.

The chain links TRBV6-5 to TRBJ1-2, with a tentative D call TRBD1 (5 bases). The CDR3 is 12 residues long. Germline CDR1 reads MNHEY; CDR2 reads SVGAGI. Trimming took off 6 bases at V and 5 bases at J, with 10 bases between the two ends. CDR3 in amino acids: CASSATGYGYTF. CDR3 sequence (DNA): TGTGCCAGCAGCGCAACAGGATATGGCTACACCTTC.

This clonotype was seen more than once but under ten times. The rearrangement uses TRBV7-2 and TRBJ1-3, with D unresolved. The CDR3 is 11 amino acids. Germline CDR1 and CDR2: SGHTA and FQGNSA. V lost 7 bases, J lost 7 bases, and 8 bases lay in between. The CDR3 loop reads CASTERNTIYF. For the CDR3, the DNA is TGTGCCAGCACCGAAAGGAACACCATATATTTT. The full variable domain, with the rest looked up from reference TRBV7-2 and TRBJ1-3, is GAGVSQSPSNKVTEKGKDVELRCDPISGHTALYWYRQSLGQGLEFLIYFQGNSAPDKSGLPSDRFSAERTGGSVSTLTIQRTQQEDSAVYLCASTERNTIYFGEGSWLTVV.

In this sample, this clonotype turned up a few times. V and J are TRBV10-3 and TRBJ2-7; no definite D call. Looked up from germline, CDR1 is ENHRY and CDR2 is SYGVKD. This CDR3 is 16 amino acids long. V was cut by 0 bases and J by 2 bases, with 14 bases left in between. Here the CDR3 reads CAISESKGQTTYEQYF. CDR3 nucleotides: TGTGCCATCAGTGAGTCGAAGGGTCAGACCACCTACGAGCAGTACTTC.

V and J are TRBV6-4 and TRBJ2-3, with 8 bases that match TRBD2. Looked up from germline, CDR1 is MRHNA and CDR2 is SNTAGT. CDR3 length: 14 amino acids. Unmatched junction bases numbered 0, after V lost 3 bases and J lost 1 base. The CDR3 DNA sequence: TGTGCCAGCAGTGAACTAGCGGGCACAGATACGCAGTATTTT. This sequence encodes CASSELAGTDTQYF.

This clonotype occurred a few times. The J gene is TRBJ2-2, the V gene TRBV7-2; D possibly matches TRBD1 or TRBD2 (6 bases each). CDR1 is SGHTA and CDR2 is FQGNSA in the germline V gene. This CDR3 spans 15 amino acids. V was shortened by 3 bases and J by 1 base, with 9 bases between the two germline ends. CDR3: CASSFGGGNTGELFF. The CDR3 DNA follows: TGTGCCAGCAGCTTCGGGGGCGGGAACACCGGGGAGCTGTTTTTT.

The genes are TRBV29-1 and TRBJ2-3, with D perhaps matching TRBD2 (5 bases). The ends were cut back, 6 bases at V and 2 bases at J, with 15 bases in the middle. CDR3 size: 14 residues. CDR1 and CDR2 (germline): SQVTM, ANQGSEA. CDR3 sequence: CSVGRTLFTDTQYF. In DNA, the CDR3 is TGCAGCGTCGGACGGACTCTTTTCACAGATACGCAGTATTTT.

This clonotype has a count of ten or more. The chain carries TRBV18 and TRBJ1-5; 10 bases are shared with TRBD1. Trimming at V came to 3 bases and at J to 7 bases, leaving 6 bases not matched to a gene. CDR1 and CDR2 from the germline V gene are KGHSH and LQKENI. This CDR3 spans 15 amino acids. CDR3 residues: CASSPDRGLGQPQHF. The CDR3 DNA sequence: TGTGCCAGCTCACCGGACAGGGGGTTGGGACAGCCCCAGCATTTT.